The 28 T cell receptor beta chains listed next were all sequenced from one sample in a study of blood T cell repertoires in COVID-19. Clones were sequenced by immunoSEQ multiplex PCR, and TCRdb holds only the in-frame ones, with some missing. The sample yields some 200,000 clones, roughly 75% seen once. Input material: peripheral blood. The receptors shown here come from a woman in her seventies with acute or convalescent COVID-19.

The chain links TRBV10-2 to TRBJ1-4; TRBD1 agrees at 7 bases. V lost 3 bases and J lost 5; bases outside the gene matches: 6. The CDR3 covers 15 residues. In germline, CDR1 is WSHSY, CDR2 SAAADI. CDR3 loop: CASSDSDRKNEKLFF. The CDR3, as DNA: TGCGCCAGCAGTGATTCGGACAGGAAGAATGAAAAACTGTTTTTT.

Only a few counts were recorded for this clone. The chain links TRBV13 to TRBJ1-4; the match to TRBD1 covers 10 bases. With V trimmed by 4 bases and J by 1 base, 6 bases remained unmatched. The CDR3 length is 17 residues. Germline CDR1 is PRHDT and CDR2 is FYEKMQ (reference sequence). CDR3: CASSSTGDRGTNEKLFF. The CDR3 DNA is TGTGCCAGCAGCTCGACTGGGGACAGGGGAACTAATGAAAAACTGTTTTTT. Variable domain in full (rest from reference TRBV13 and TRBJ1-4): AAGVIQSPRHLIKEKRETATLKCYPIPRHDTVYWYQQGPGQDPQFLISFYEKMQSDKGSIPDRFSAQQFSDYHSELNMSSLELGDSALYFCASSSTGDRGTNEKLFFGSGTQLSVL.

The chain is built from TRBV5-1 and TRBJ1-4, with D perhaps TRBD1 (5 bases). The length of the CDR3 is 15 residues. The V gene lost 3 bases and the J gene lost 0 bases, with 9 bases spanning the gap. CDR1 and CDR2 (germline): SGHRS, YFSETQ. The CDR3 protein is CASSSDSTTNEKLFF. Written as DNA, the CDR3 is TGCGCCAGCAGCTCTGACAGTACAACTAATGAAAAACTGTTTTTT.

The chain employs TRBV6-5 and TRBJ1-5; maybe TRBD1 (5 bases). There are 14 residues in the CDR3. Germline V gene lookup returns CDR1 MNHEY and CDR2 SVGAGI. V lost 6 bases to trimming and J lost 4 bases, with 13 bases between them. CDR3 loop: CASSQRGRNQPQHF. The CDR3 nucleotides read TGTGCCAGCAGCCAGCGGGGGAGGAATCAGCCCCAGCATTTT.

This chain joins TRBV4-2 and TRBJ2-7; D not certain. Trimming left V 2 bases short and J 1 base short, with 9 bases between. The CDR3 consists of 14 residues. Germline loops: CDR1 LGHNA, CDR2 YNFKEQ. Written as DNA, the CDR3 is TGTGCCAGCAGCCAACCCCACATTTCCTACGAGCAGTACTTC. Its protein product is CASSQPHISYEQYF.

This clone has just one count. The gene calls are TRBV18 and TRBJ1-4, with D possibly TRBD1 on 6 matching bases. Deletions cut 2 bases from V and 5 bases from J, with 12 bases between. From germline, CDR1 is KGHSH and CDR2 LQKENI. The CDR3 sequence is 15 residues long. CDR3 bases: TGTGCCAGCTCACCAATGACAGGTGGGAATGAAAAACTGTTTTTT. This sequence encodes CASSPMTGGNEKLFF.

This sequence joins TRBV28 and TRBJ1-3, with D hard to call. Trimming removed 5 bases at V and 2 bases at J, with 16 bases between. Per the germline V gene, CDR1 is MDHEN and CDR2 is SYDVKM. This CDR3 region has 16 residues. The CDR3 protein is CASSGTLEGAGNTIYF. The CDR3 DNA follows: TGTGCCAGCAGTGGAACCTTGGAGGGTGCTGGAAACACCATATATTTT.

V is TRBV14 and J is TRBJ2-1; 8 nucleotides agree with TRBD1. Looked up from germline, CDR1 is SGHDN and CDR2 is FVKESK. J was trimmed by 9 bases and V by 4 bases; bases with no gene match: 5. This CDR3 is 13 amino acids long. CDR3 residues: CASSLGQGGEQFF. The CDR3 DNA is TGTGCCAGCAGCCTAGGACAGGGAGGTGAGCAGTTCTTC.

This chain connects TRBV3-1 (or the pseudogene TRBV3-2) to TRBJ2-5; the match to TRBD1 covers 7 bases. Trimming took 3 bases from V and 6 from J; bases not matched to a gene: 10. The CDR3 length is 15 residues. CDR1 is LGHDT, CDR2 YNNKEL, per germline (reference sequence). The CDR3 loop reads CASSQRLGQTKTQYF. CDR3 in DNA: TGTGCCAGCAGCCAGCGACTGGGACAGACTAAGACCCAGTACTTC.

This clone was observed a single time. The gene calls are TRBV28 and TRBJ2-1; the match to TRBD1 covers 7 bases. With 6 bases clipped from V and 4 bases from J, the junction kept 6 bases outside the gene matches. CDR3 length equals 14 residues. Germline loops: CDR1 MDHEN, CDR2 SYDVKM. The CDR3 DNA reads as TGTGCCAGCAGGCCGGGACAGATTTACAATGAGCAGTTCTTC. Protein sequence: CASRPGQIYNEQFF.

V and J are TRBV9 and TRBJ2-2, with 12 bases aligning to TRBD2. This CDR3 has 16 amino acids. V shed 2 bases and J 8 bases; nucleotides not matched to a gene: 7. Per the germline V gene, CDR1 is SGDLS and CDR2 is YYNGEE. In DNA form, the CDR3 reads TGTGCCAGCAGCGTCCAGACTAGCGGGAGAGGTGGGGAGCTGTTTTTT. Translating gives CASSVQTSGRGGELFF.

This clone was found a few times. V usage is TRBV11-3 and J usage is TRBJ1-1; D not resolved. The CDR3 has 15 amino acids. V lost 5 bases and J lost 4, with 17 bases in between. Germline CDR1 and CDR2: SGHNT and YENEEA. CDR3 coding DNA: TGTGCCAGCAGCCAAGAGGGCAGGAAGGGCACTGAAGCTTTCTTT. This sequence encodes CASSQEGRKGTEAFF.

The chain carries TRBV9 and TRBJ2-2; no firm D call. Germline CDR1 and CDR2: SGDLS and YYNGEE. This CDR3 comprises 16 residues. The ends were cut back, 6 bases at V and 1 base at J, with 16 bases in the middle. The CDR3 loop is CASTPTPRLNTGELFF. Here the CDR3 DNA reads TGTGCCAGCACTCCTACCCCCCGATTGAACACCGGGGAGCTGTTTTTT. Complete variable domain (other parts from reference TRBV9 and TRBJ2-2): DSGVTQTPKHLITATGQRVTLRCSPRSGDLSVYWYQQSLDQGLQFLIQYYNGEERAKGNILERFSAQQFPDLHSELNLSSLELGDSALYFCASTPTPRLNTGELFFGEGSRLTVL.

This chain connects TRBV2 to TRBJ2-2, with D possibly being TRBD1 (6 bases). Trimming stripped 3 bases from V and 8 bases from J, with 13 bases between. The CDR3 totals 14 residues. From germline, CDR1 is SNHLY and CDR2 FYNNEI. CDR3 nucleotide sequence: TGTGCCAGCAGTGAGACGAGGGGGACGGGGGAGCTGTTTTTT. The encoded protein is CASSETRGTGELFF.

V usage is TRBV7-9 and J usage is TRBJ2-7, with TRBD1 matching over 7 bases. V lost 5 bases to trimming and J lost 4 bases; unmatched junction nucleotides: 8. This CDR3 is built from 14 residues. Germline-derived CDR1 and CDR2 are SEHNR and FQNEAQ (reference sequence). CDR3 in amino acids: CASSPDRRLYEQYF. CDR3 nucleotides: TGTGCCAGCAGCCCGGACAGGAGATTGTACGAGCAGTACTTC.

This clone has only one observation. V gene TRBV27 combines with J gene TRBJ2-7; D perhaps matches TRBD2 (6 bases). CDR1 is MNHEY and CDR2 is SMNVEV in the germline V gene (reference sequence). The CDR3 has 16 amino acids. Trimming shortened V by 6 bases and J by 2 bases, and 20 bases separated the two germline ends. As DNA, the CDR3 is TGTGCCAGCAGCCCCCCTAGGGCGGGAAATACCTACGAGCAGTACTTC. This gives the protein CASSPPRAGNTYEQYF.

V usage is TRBV24-1 and J usage is TRBJ2-3; the D gene is possibly TRBD2 (6 bases). CDR1 and CDR2 (germline): KGHDR, SFDVKD. The ends were cut back, 1 base at V and 6 bases at J, with 16 bases in the middle. The CDR3 contains 16 residues. The CDR3 loop reads CATSDFSGGGGDTQYF. CDR3 DNA: TGTGCCACCAGTGATTTTTCAGGAGGTGGGGGGGATACGCAGTATTTT.

In regard to this clone: Other DNA sequences within the sample encode an identical CDR3. The chain combines TRBV10-3 with TRBJ2-7; 7 bases are shared with TRBD1. The CDR3 totals 14 residues. Per germline, CDR1 ENHRY and CDR2 SYGVKD. V was clipped by 3 bases and J by 6 bases; unmatched bases: 8. This CDR3 reads CAISERQGAGEQYF. CDR3 nucleotides: TGTGCCATCAGTGAACGACAGGGTGCGGGCGAGCAGTACTTC.

The rearrangement links TRBV18 to TRBJ1-6; no reliable D call. Germline V gene data show CDR1 as KGHSH and CDR2 as LQKENI. This CDR3 is built from 15 residues. Trimming stripped 3 bases from V and 4 bases from J, with 10 bases between. This CDR3 is CASSPPAEYNSPLHF. CDR3 bases: TGTGCCAGCTCACCTCCTGCAGAATATAATTCACCCCTCCACTTT.

The chain uses TRBV28 and TRBJ2-7, with TRBD1 matching over 8 bases. The germline V gene encodes CDR1 MDHEN and CDR2 SYDVKM. Trimming at V came to 3 bases and at J to 6 bases, leaving 7 bases not matched to a gene. The CDR3 has 14 residues. The CDR3 reads CASSFLDRVSEQYF. For the CDR3, the DNA is TGTGCCAGCAGTTTTTTGGACAGGGTCTCCGAGCAGTACTTC.

The genes are TRBV3-1 (or the pseudogene TRBV3-2) and TRBJ2-7; 8 bases map to TRBD1. The J segment lost 1 base and the V segment lost 4 bases, leaving 6 bases of the junction unmatched. Germline V CDR1 and CDR2: LGHDT, YNNKEL (reference sequence). This CDR3 contains 15 residues. The CDR3 is CASSRGQGGSYEQYF. CDR3 nucleotide sequence: TGTGCCAGCAGCCGCGGACAGGGCGGGTCCTACGAGCAGTACTTC.

V usage is TRBV5-6 and J usage is TRBJ1-3; 8 nucleotides line up with TRBD1. After removal of 4 bases from V and 2 bases from J, the junction contained 5 bases not matched to a gene. The CDR3 loop spans 15 amino acids. Germline V lookup: CDR1 SGHDT, CDR2 YYEEEE. CDR3 loop: CASSPWTGTGNTIYF. As DNA, the CDR3 is TGTGCCAGCAGCCCATGGACAGGGACTGGAAACACCATATATTTT.

The genes are TRBV2 and TRBJ1-6, with a tentative D call TRBD1 (5 bases). The CDR3 is 15 residues long. Germline CDR1 and CDR2: SNHLY and FYNNEI. Trimming took off 2 bases at V and 8 bases at J, with 13 bases between the two ends. The CDR3 loop reads CASSEFGGSDSPLHF. CDR3 nucleotides: TGTGCCAGCAGTGAATTCGGGGGGTCGGATTCACCCCTCCACTTT.

This rearrangement joins TRBV30 to TRBJ2-5; no clear D. Trimming removed 0 bases from V and 1 base from J, with 6 bases in between. Germline V gene sequence: CDR1 GTSNPN, CDR2 SVGIG (reference sequence). The CDR3 length is 13 residues. This CDR3 reads CAWSVLLQETQYF. CDR3 sequence (DNA): TGTGCCTGGAGTGTACTACTCCAAGAGACCCAGTACTTC.

The V call is TRBV18, the J call TRBJ2-7; D gene uncertain. Germline V lookup: CDR1 KGHSH, CDR2 LQKENI. This CDR3 has 12 amino acids. With 3 bases removed from V and 5 bases from J, the gap between germline ends came to 8 bases. The CDR3 sequence: CASSPRVNEQYF. As DNA, the CDR3 is TGTGCCAGCTCACCCCGGGTGAACGAGCAGTACTTC.

In its sample, this clone was seen once. The chain joins TRBV9 to TRBJ2-1; the match to TRBD2 covers 8 bases. Germline V CDR1 and CDR2: SGDLS, YYNGEE. This CDR3 spans 15 amino acids. V shed 3 bases and J 7 bases; nucleotides not matched to a gene: 9. The CDR3 coding sequence is TGTGCCAGCAGCGCCGTGGAGCGGGAGAGGAATGAGCAGTTCTTC. It translates to CASSAVERERNEQFF.

The chain carries TRBV5-1 and TRBJ2-3; 8 bases are shared with TRBD2. CDR1 and CDR2 (germline): SGHRS, YFSETQ. The length of the CDR3 is 14 residues. J was trimmed by 2 bases and V by 2 bases; bases with no gene match: 1. In DNA, the CDR3 is TGCGCCAGCAGCTTCGGGAGGGCCACAGATACGCAGTATTTT. Its protein is CASSFGRATDTQYF.

Concerning this clone: One end of the junction does not line up with germline, which may come from a read error. The rearrangement links TRBV3-1 (or the pseudogene TRBV3-2) to TRBJ2-1; 10 bases agree with TRBD2. CDR3 length: 13 amino acids. Germline CDR1 and CDR2: LGHDT and YNNKEL (reference sequence). CDR3 sequence reads: CASSQDASGSRVF. The CDR3 DNA is TGTGCCAGCAGCCAAGATGCTAGCGGGAGCAGAGTCTTC.